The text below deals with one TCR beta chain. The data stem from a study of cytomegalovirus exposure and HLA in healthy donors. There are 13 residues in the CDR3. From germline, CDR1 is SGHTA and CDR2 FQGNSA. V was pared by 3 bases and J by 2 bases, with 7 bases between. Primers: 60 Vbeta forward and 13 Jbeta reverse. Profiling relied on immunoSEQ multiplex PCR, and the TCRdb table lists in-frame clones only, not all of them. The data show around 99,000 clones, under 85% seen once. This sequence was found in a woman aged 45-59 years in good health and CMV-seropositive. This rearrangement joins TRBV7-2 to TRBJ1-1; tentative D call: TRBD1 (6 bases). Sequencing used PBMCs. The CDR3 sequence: CASSFRGNTEAFF. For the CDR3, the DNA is TGTGCCAGCAGCTTCAGGGGCAACACTGAAGCTTTCTTT.